Sequencing of this T cell receptor (beta chain) was carried out in a study of shared clonotypes between healthy human individuals. Overall study results and limits: Estimated richness values were generally larger in naive subsets than in memory subsets. Roughly 4.6% of naive CD4 clonotypes were common to a handful of donors.

A split of CD4+ cells into CD45RA+ naive and CD45RA-negative memory subsets was performed. The germline V and J ends were trimmed by 5 bases and 10 bases, with 21 bases remaining between them. The CDR3 is 16 residues long. In germline, CDR1 is MDHEN, CDR2 SYDVKM. Measured with immunoSEQ multiplex PCR; TCRdb has only the in-frame clones, and not every one. The top ten hold about 0.064% of the sample, which has about 510,000 clones, around 96% seen once. Details on this clone: Its target is unknown.

The V gene is TRBV28, the J gene TRBJ1-6; no clear D. Input material: naive CD4+ T cells sorted from blood. The subset here: CD45RA+ positively selected. The clonotype was recovered from a woman between 25 and 40 years old in good health. The CDR3 nucleotides are TGTGCCAGCAGTGCCCTCAGGACGGAGATGGACTCACCCCTCCACTTT. As protein: CASSALRTEMDSPLHF.